This record looks at one TCR beta chain sequence and its context. Its target is not known. These data originate in a study of long-term antiretroviral therapy in people with HIV. Broader study findings: Clones with expansion before ART led the repertoire at all time points. Repertoires looked antigen-experienced, with only a slight naive shift after ART.

The authors ran the immunoSEQ assay, v3.0, at survey level. Only in-frame clones appear in the TCRdb table, and some are missing; sequencing was by immunoSEQ multiplex PCR. The table lists about 11,000 clones, roughly 80% of them singletons. V lost 8 bases to trimming and J lost 1 base; unmatched junction nucleotides: 9. The CDR3 spans 17 residues. Germline-derived CDR1 and CDR2 are SGHTA and FQGNSA. No donor had fewer than one pre-ART PBMC sample or fewer than two post-ART PBMC samples. The genes are TRBV7-2 and TRBJ2-6; 9 bases agree with TRBD2. The input for sequencing was unsorted PBMCs, taken 1.2 years after starting antiretroviral therapy. The sequence was collected from a man between 40 and 49 years old with HIV. The CDR3 coding sequence is TGTGCCAGCCGTAGGGGGACTAGCTCGTCTGGGGCCAACGTCCTGACTTTC. This gives the protein CASRRGTSSSGANVLTF.